These T cell receptor beta chains were read from a single sample in a study of T cell responses to AZD1222 COVID-19 vaccine. Here immunoSEQ multiplex PCR was the method, and the copy in TCRdb shows in-frame clones only, minus some. The table shows about 110,000 clones, with approximately 90% occurring only once. The source was peripheral blood, collected on day 0 of MenACWY control vaccination. These receptors were collected from an adult in good health. Each CDR3 is given with its conserved first and last residue. A D gene is named only where the DNA matches it firmly. Expanded clones are given a class, and other clones once, few, many or no size at all.

>-|-|TRBJ2-5|TRBV29-1
CSVARGEETQYF
TGCAGCGTCGCCAGGGGAGAGGAGACCCAGTACTTC
>-|-|TRBJ2-7|TRBV28
CASSGAGRLYEQYF
TGTGCCAGCAGTGGCGCAGGGAGGCTCTACGAGCAGTACTTC
>-|-|TRBJ1-3|TRBV10-2
CASSDPHSSGNTIYF
TGCGCCAGCAGTGATCCACACTCGTCTGGAAACACCATATATTTT
>-|-|TRBJ1-5|TRBV2
CASSEDLGTLNQPQHF
TGTGCCAGCAGTGAAGACCTGGGGACGCTCAATCAGCCCCAGCATTTT
>-|-|TRBJ1-3|TRBV9
CASSLAVGGNTIYF
TGTGCCAGCAGCCTCGCTGTAGGGGGAAACACCATATATTTT
>-|-|TRBJ1-1|TRBV30
CAWSPQPSTEAFF
TGTGCCTGGAGCCCTCAACCCTCCACTGAAGCTTTCTTT
>TRBD1|-|TRBJ1-6|TRBV28
CASSPHRGPPLHF
TGTGCCAGCAGCCCGCACAGGGGCCCACCCCTCCACTTT
>-|-|TRBJ1-1|TRBV6-5
CASSYSRGNTEAFF
TGTGCCAGCAGTTACTCGCGGGGGAACACTGAAGCTTTCTTT
>TRBD2|-|TRBJ2-2|TRBV12-5
CASGLSSGGVTGELFF
TGTGCTAGTGGTTTGTCAAGCGGGGGGGTCACCGGGGAGCTGTTTTTT
>TRBD1|-|TRBJ1-1|TRBV5-8
CASSGATGEKRTEAFF
TGTGCCAGCAGCGGAGCGACAGGGGAAAAGAGAACTGAAGCTTTCTTT
>-|-|TRBJ1-2|TRBV19
CASSIGQDGYTF
TGTGCCAGTAGTATAGGGCAGGATGGCTACACCTTC
>TRBD2|-|TRBJ2-1|TRBV5-5
CASSFLAGHNEQFF
TGTGCCAGCAGCTTCCTAGCGGGGCACAATGAGCAGTTCTTC
>-|-|TRBJ2-2|TRBV18
CASSPLDKGSTGELFF
TGTGCCAGCTCACCACTGGACAAGGGGAGCACCGGGGAGCTGTTTTTT
>-|once|TRBJ1-1|TRBV4-2
CASSQDPAGEKTEAFF
TGTGCCAGCAGCCAAGATCCCGCAGGGGAGAAGACTGAAGCTTTCTTT
>-|-|TRBJ2-5|TRBV12-3/TRBV12-4
CASSPTSQYF
TGTGCCAGCAGCCCCACGTCCCAGTACTTC
>-|-|TRBJ2-1|TRBV11-1
CASSSPGKGGGEQFF
TGTGCCAGCAGCTCACCGGGAAAGGGGGGGGGTGAGCAGTTCTTC
>TRBD1|-|TRBJ1-2|TRBV4-3
CASSQERQGAHYGYTF
TGCGCCAGCAGCCAAGAAAGACAGGGGGCCCACTATGGCTACACCTTC
>TRBD1|-|TRBJ1-6|TRBV6-6
CASRAGTGANSPLHF
TGTGCCAGCAGGGCCGGGACAGGGGCAAATTCACCCCTCCACTTT
>TRBD1|-|TRBJ2-3|TRBV9
CASSTSQGVTDTQYF
TGTGCCAGCAGCACTTCCCAGGGGGTCACAGATACGCAGTATTTT
>-|-|TRBJ1-1|TRBV7-9
CATDLSSIQNTEAFF
TGTGCCACTGACCTATCTAGCATCCAGAACACTGAAGCTTTCTTT
>-|-|TRBJ1-5|TRBV19
CASTQSGNQPQHF
TGTGCCAGTACCCAATCGGGGAACCAGCCCCAGCATTTT
>TRBD1|-|TRBJ2-7|TRBV2
CASSKQGAGYEQYF
TGTGCCAGCAGTAAACAGGGGGCAGGGTACGAGCAGTACTTC